This record covers a single TCR beta chain. The data stem from a study of blood T cell repertoires in COVID-19. The CDR3 sequence is 17 residues long. V lost 0 bases to trimming and J lost 3 bases; unmatched junction nucleotides: 7. Germline loops: CDR1 SGHNT, CDR2 YYREEE (reference sequence). Clones were sequenced by immunoSEQ multiplex PCR, and TCRdb holds only the in-frame ones, with some missing. The sample shows some 150,000 clones, 85% to 90% of them seen only once. The chain carries TRBV5-4 and TRBJ2-2; 8 bases are shared with TRBD2. The origin of this receptor is a human donor in a cohort sampled during active COVID-19. The sequenced sample was peripheral blood. CDR3 coding DNA: TGTGCCAGCAGCTTGGGTCTCGAGCGGGGGCACACCGGGGAGCTGTTTTTT. This codes for CASSLGLERGHTGELFF.